This entry is about one TCR beta chain. Treatment meaning: randomized to nivolumab then ipilimumab (arm A) or the reverse (arm B). This record comes from a study of sequential checkpoint blockade in melanoma. On the study more broadly: Arm A got nivolumab then ipilimumab; arm B the reverse, 1:1. Maintenance nivolumab came after either treatment sequence.

Germline-derived CDR1 and CDR2 are SGHVS and FNYEAQ. CDR3 length: 15 amino acids. The junction had 9 bases not matched to a gene; V was cut back by 8 bases and J by 4 bases. Data came from immunoSEQ multiplex PCR; TCRdb stores just in-frame clones and leaves some out. The sample comprises about 21,000 clones, 65% to 85% of which are singletons, and 10% rests with the top ten. The rearrangement joins TRBV7-6 to TRBJ2-1; 9 bases line up with TRBD1. This TCR was recovered from a human donor with melanoma. The sequencing here drew on CD8+ T cells sorted from blood (inferred from file names), taken from a patient given nivolumab and ipilimumab in sequence. For the CDR3, the DNA is TGTGCCAGCGCATTCAGGGACAGGGATTACAATGAGCAGTTCTTC. Residues: CASAFRDRDYNEQFF. Using reference TRBV7-6 and TRBJ2-1 for the parts outside the CDR3, the full variable domain is GAGVSQSPRYKVTKRGQDVALRCDPISGHVSLYWYRQALGQGPEFLTYFNYEAQQDKSGLPNDRFSAERPEGSISTLTIQRTEQRDSAMYRCASAFRDRDYNEQFFGPGTRLTVL.